This T cell receptor (beta chain) was observed in a study of shared clonotypes between healthy human individuals. This CDR3 is 14 amino acids long. Trimming cost V 8 bases and J 5 bases; bases outside gene matches: 10. Germline V gives CDR1 MNHEY, CDR2 SMNVEV (reference sequence). Terminally differentiated effector memory CD45RA+ cells were excluded from the naive CD8 cells, which were CD45RO-negative and positively selected for CCR7. Here immunoSEQ multiplex PCR was the method, and the copy in TCRdb shows in-frame clones only, minus some. The sample consists of about 650,000 clones, 95% of them appearing once.

The chain links TRBV27 to TRBJ2-7, with TRBD1 identical over 9 bases. The specimen sequenced was naive CD8+ T cells sorted from blood. The clonotype was recovered from a woman aged 25-40 years in good health. CDR3 nucleotides: TGTGCCAGCTCTACTCCGGGACAGGGTAACGAGCAGTACTTC. Protein product: CASSTPGQGNEQYF.